Below are 15 T cell receptor beta chains sequenced from a single sample in a study of T cell repertoires in cytomegalovirus infection. MiXCR was run by TCRdb on the reads, yielding one entry per CDR3 protein. Of approximately 500,000 distinct CDR3 sequences listed, approximately 17% are singletons. Sequenced: CD8+ T cells from PBMCs. Receptors originate from a human donor in good health (CMV status not recorded). Some clones in this sample may be carry-over from other donors' samples.

Details on this clonotype: Being one base from a much bigger clone, this may be a read error. The rearrangement links TRBV7-4 to TRBJ2-7; no clear D gene. Trimming stripped 5 bases from V and 0 bases from J, with 14 bases between. The CDR3 loop spans 15 amino acids. Looked up from germline, CDR1 is SGHVT and CDR2 is SQSDAQ. CDR3: CASSLKRASSYEQYF. The CDR3 DNA reads as TGTGCCAGCAGCCTCAAAAGGGCCAGCTCCTACGAGCAGTACTTC.

This clonotype was counted only a few times. The chain recombines TRBV28 with TRBJ1-2; D gene unclear. This CDR3 contains 15 residues. Germline assignment: CDR1 MDHEN and CDR2 SYDVKM. V dropped 3 bases and J dropped 8 bases, with 19 bases sitting between them. Here the CDR3 reads CASSFRSRNGWGYTF. The DNA of the CDR3 is TGTGCCAGCAGTTTTCGTAGTCGGAATGGATGGGGCTACACCTTC.

This clonotype was picked up many times. The V and J genes are TRBV19 and TRBJ2-7; 8 bases align to TRBD1. The CDR3 length is 13 residues. Germline CDR1 and CDR2: LNHDA and SQIVND (reference sequence). J lost 4 bases, V lost 4 bases, and 3 bases had no gene match. The CDR3 protein is CASSRTGNYEQYF. In DNA, the CDR3 is TGTGCCAGTAGTAGGACAGGGAATTACGAGCAGTACTTC.

The chain carries TRBV9 and TRBJ1-5, with D possibly TRBD1 on 6 matching bases. Trimming cost V 4 bases and J 4 bases, with 15 bases left between them. This CDR3 is built from 15 residues. Germline V CDR1 and CDR2: SGDLS, YYNGEE. CDR3 DNA sequence: TGTGCCAGCAGCCCTGGGGGGGCCGAGAATCAGCCCCAGCATTTT. This codes for CASSPGGAENQPQHF.

The rearrangement joins TRBV10-3 to TRBJ1-1; TRBD1 is a possible D gene (5 bases). The germline CDR1 and CDR2 sequences are ENHRY and SYGVKD. There are 13 residues in the CDR3. V was pared by 4 bases and J by 3 bases, with 9 bases between. CDR3 sequence (DNA): TGTGCCATCAGTGCGGGGGAGCACACTGAAGCTTTCTTT. It translates to CAISAGEHTEAFF.

The chain links TRBV28 to TRBJ1-1; D not certain. Germline CDR1 reads MDHEN; CDR2 reads SYDVKM. This CDR3 comprises 16 residues. Deletions cut 4 bases from V and 6 bases from J, with 21 bases between. CDR3 sequence: CASSSPRGHGIAEAFF. The CDR3 nucleotides read TGTGCCAGCAGTTCTCCCAGAGGGCATGGAATAGCTGAAGCTTTCTTT.

The table lists this clonotype with many counts. The CDR3 nucleotides read TGTGCCAGCAGCATGACAGGGGATCAGCCCCAGCATTTT. Its protein product is CASSMTGDQPQHF. The genes are TRBV7-9 and TRBJ1-5, with 8 bases that match TRBD1. V shed 5 bases and J 5 bases; nucleotides not matched to a gene: 2. The CDR3 is made up of 13 amino acids. Germline CDR1 reads SEHNR; CDR2 reads FQNEAQ (reference sequence).

This chain links TRBV4-2 with TRBJ1-4, with D unresolved. Germline CDR1 reads LGHNA; CDR2 reads YNFKEQ. The CDR3 runs 16 residues. V lost 0 bases and J 7 bases, leaving 15 bases between the germline ends. The CDR3, as DNA: TGTGCCAGCAGCCAAGATTTGCCGGGCCTGGGTGAAAAACTGTTTTTT. It encodes CASSQDLPGLGEKLFF.

The table lists this clonotype with many counts. V gene TRBV11-1 combines with J gene TRBJ1-2; D call uncertain. The V end was cut by 5 bases, the J end by 8 bases, with 15 bases between. This CDR3 is 13 amino acids long. The germline CDR1 and CDR2 sequences are SGHAT and FQDESV (reference sequence). The CDR3 nucleotides are TGTGCCAGCAGCCCCCCCGGATTTGAGGGCTACACCTTC. Its translation: CASSPPGFEGYTF. Variable domain in full (rest from reference TRBV11-1 and TRBJ1-2): EAEVAQSPRYKITEKSQAVAFWCDPISGHATLYWYRQILGQGPELLVQFQDESVVDDSQLPKDRFSAERLKGVDSTLKIQPAELGDSAMYLCASSPPGFEGYTFGSGTRLTVV.

This clonotype was observed a few times. V is TRBV6-2 or TRBV6-3 and J is TRBJ2-3; perhaps TRBD1 as D (5 bases). The CDR3 contains 12 residues. The germline V gene has CDR1 MNHEY and CDR2 SVGEGT. With 0 bases removed from V and 14 bases from J, the gap between germline ends came to 12 bases. Here the CDR3 DNA reads TGTGCCAGCAGTTACTCGATCGGACAAAGGTATTTT. It codes for CASSYSIGQRYF.

On this clonotype itself: With a much larger clone just one base away, this may be a read error. The gene calls are TRBV28 and TRBJ2-2, with TRBD2 as a possible D gene (5 bases). Germline lookup yields CDR1 MDHEN and CDR2 SYDVKM. V was shortened by 9 bases and J by 0 bases, with 20 bases between the two germline ends. The CDR3 extends over 17 amino acids. The CDR3 DNA reads TGTGCCAGAAGCCTTCTTCTTGGAGGCGCGAACACCGGGGAGCTGTTTTTT. This codes for CARSLLLGGANTGELFF.

This clonotype was recorded a few times. The genes are TRBV2 and TRBJ2-5; 7 nucleotides match TRBD2. The ends lost 11 bases at V and 1 base at J; junction bases unmatched: 4. The CDR3 spans 12 residues. Germline V gives CDR1 SNHLY, CDR2 FYNNEI. CDR3 residues: CASTSTQETQYF. The CDR3 DNA reads as TGTGCCTCGACTAGCACCCAAGAGACCCAGTACTTC.

This clonotype was counted ten times or more. This chain connects TRBV7-9 to TRBJ2-2, with 7 nucleotides matching TRBD2. The V and J ends lost 1 base and 4 bases, in that order; junction bases with no gene match: 6. This CDR3 has 16 residues. Germline V gene sequence: CDR1 SEHNR, CDR2 FQNEAQ (reference sequence). CDR3 protein: CASSLESSGSTGELFF. CDR3 nucleotide sequence: TGTGCCAGCAGCTTAGAGAGTAGCGGGTCCACCGGGGAGCTGTTTTTT.

The J gene is TRBJ2-7, the V gene TRBV6-1; 10 bases are shared with TRBD2. This CDR3 is 16 amino acids long. Trimming removed 5 bases from V and 0 bases from J; junction bases left unmatched: 7. Germline CDR1 MNHNS, CDR2 SASEGT. CDR3 residues: CASSSVVAGGSYEQYF. In DNA form, the CDR3 reads TGTGCCAGCAGTTCGGTAGTAGCGGGGGGCTCCTACGAGCAGTACTTC.

In this sample, this clonotype turned up once. This sequence joins TRBV27 and TRBJ1-5; D possibly corresponds to TRBD1 (5 bases). The V gene's germline CDR1 is MNHEY and CDR2 SMNVEV (reference sequence). The V end lost 6 bases, the J end lost 6 bases, and 12 bases lay between the germline ends. This CDR3 is built from 13 residues. The CDR3 spells CASRTSGGQPQHF. In DNA, the CDR3 is TGTGCCAGCAGGACATCGGGGGGTCAGCCCCAGCATTTT.